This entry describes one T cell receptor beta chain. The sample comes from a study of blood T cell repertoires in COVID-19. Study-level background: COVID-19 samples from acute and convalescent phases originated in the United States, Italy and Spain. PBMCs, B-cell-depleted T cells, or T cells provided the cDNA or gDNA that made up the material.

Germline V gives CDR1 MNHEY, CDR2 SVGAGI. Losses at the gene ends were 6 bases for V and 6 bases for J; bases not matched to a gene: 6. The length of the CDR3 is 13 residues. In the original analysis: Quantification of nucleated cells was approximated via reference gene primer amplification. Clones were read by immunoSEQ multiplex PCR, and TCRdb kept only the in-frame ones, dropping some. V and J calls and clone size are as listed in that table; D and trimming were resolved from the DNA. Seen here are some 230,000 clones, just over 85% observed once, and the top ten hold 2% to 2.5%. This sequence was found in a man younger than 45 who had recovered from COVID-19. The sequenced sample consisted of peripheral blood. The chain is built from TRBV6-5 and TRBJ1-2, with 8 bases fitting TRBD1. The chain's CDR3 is CASRPQGGDGYTF. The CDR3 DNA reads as TGTGCCAGCAGACCACAGGGGGGGGATGGCTACACCTTC.